These 9 T cell receptor beta chains came from one sample sequenced in a study of cytomegalovirus exposure and HLA in healthy donors. The study ran its PCR with 60 Vbeta and 13 Jbeta primers. Sequencing was performed with immunoSEQ multiplex PCR; in TCRdb, only in-frame clones are kept and a portion is missing. Its table lists under 200,000 clones. Sequenced sample: PBMCs. These receptors were collected from a man aged 25-45 years in good health and CMV-seronegative.

The chain carries TRBV6-1 and TRBJ1-5; 7 nucleotides line up with TRBD1. J was trimmed by 2 bases and V by 7 bases; bases with no gene match: 5. Germline CDR1 and CDR2: MNHNS and SASEGT. This CDR3 spans 14 amino acids. CDR3 in amino acids: CASINRGGNQPQHF. In DNA form, the CDR3 reads TGTGCCAGCATTAACAGGGGTGGCAATCAGCCCCAGCATTTT.

The chain recombines TRBV7-7 with TRBJ2-1; 11 positions agree with TRBD1. The CDR3 totals 15 residues. From germline, CDR1 is SSHAT and CDR2 FNYEAQ (reference sequence). The trim removed 5 bases at V and 4 bases at J, leaving 4 bases unmatched. The CDR3 DNA follows: TGTGCCAGCAGCCTGGGACAGGGGGAATACAATGAGCAGTTCTTC. Translating it yields CASSLGQGEYNEQFF. Full variable domain (remainder filled in from reference TRBV7-7 and TRBJ2-1): GAGVSQSPRYKVTKRGQDVTLRCDPISSHATLYWYQQALGQGPEFLTYFNYEAQPDKSGLPSDRFSAERPEGSISTLTIQRTEQRDSAMYRCASSLGQGEYNEQFFGPGTRLTVL.

V and J are TRBV7-9 and TRBJ2-2; D is perhaps TRBD2 (5 bases). Germline values: CDR1 SEHNR, CDR2 FQNEAQ (reference sequence). There are 16 residues in the CDR3. The V end was cut by 5 bases, the J end by 4 bases, with 17 bases between. The CDR3 is CASSEKWERSTGELFF. The CDR3 bases are TGTGCCAGCAGCGAAAAATGGGAGCGTAGCACCGGGGAGCTGTTTTTT.

V is TRBV6-5 and J is TRBJ1-4; 7 bases map to TRBD1. The CDR3 totals 15 residues. CDR1 is MNHEY, CDR2 SVGAGI, per germline. J gave up 2 bases and V 5 bases, and 5 bases lay outside the gene matches. CDR3 protein: CASSRTGWTNEKLFF. The CDR3 DNA reads TGTGCCAGCAGTCGGACAGGATGGACTAATGAAAAACTGTTTTTT.

The V gene is TRBV11-3, the J gene TRBJ1-1, with 7 nucleotides matching TRBD1. The CDR3 is made up of 15 amino acids. Germline CDR1 SGHNT, CDR2 YENEEA. After removal of 5 bases from V and 5 bases from J, the junction contained 11 bases not matched to a gene. The CDR3 DNA reads TGTGCCAGCAGCCGGACCGGACAGGAAGGGACTGAAGCTTTCTTT. It yields the protein CASSRTGQEGTEAFF. Combining the CDR3 with reference TRBV11-3 and TRBJ1-1 gives the whole variable domain EAGVVQSPRYKIIEKKQPVAFWCNPISGHNTLYWYLQNLGQGPELLIRYENEEAVDDSQLPKDRFSAERLKGVDSTLKIQPAELGDSAVYLCASSRTGQEGTEAFFGQGTRLTVV.

This CDR3 is CASSLQGSEAFF. The CDR3 DNA is TGTGCCAGCAGTCTACAGGGTTCTGAAGCTTTCTTT. The chain recombines TRBV6-5 with TRBJ1-1; a weak D match, TRBD1 (6 bases). Deletions cut 5 bases from V and 6 bases from J, with 10 bases between. CDR3 length equals 12 residues. CDR1 is MNHEY, CDR2 SVGAGI, per germline.

As regards this clone: Other DNA sequences in the sample encode the same CDR3. The chain recombines TRBV27 with TRBJ2-1; weak D call: TRBD2 (5 bases). The V end lost 9 bases, the J end lost 7 bases, and 19 bases lay between the germline ends. The germline V gene has CDR1 MNHEY and CDR2 SMNVEV (reference sequence). The CDR3 loop spans 14 amino acids. CDR3 sequence: CASNQPGLVNEQFF. The CDR3, as DNA: TGTGCCAGTAACCAACCGGGATTAGTGAATGAGCAGTTCTTC.

The chain recombines TRBV28 with TRBJ1-1; 7 bases are a match to TRBD1. The CDR3 covers 15 residues. J gave up 1 base and V 7 bases, and 9 bases lay outside the gene matches. Germline lookup yields CDR1 MDHEN and CDR2 SYDVKM. CDR3 nucleotides: TGTGCCAGCACTAACCCAGGACAGGCGAACACTGAAGCTTTCTTT. This gives the protein CASTNPGQANTEAFF. Using reference TRBV28 and TRBJ1-1 for the parts outside the CDR3, the full variable domain is DVKVTQSSRYLVKRTGEKVFLECVQDMDHENMFWYRQDPGLGLRLIYFSYDVKMKEKGDIPEGYSVSREKKERFSLILESASTNQTSMYLCASTNPGQANTEAFFGQGTRLTVV.

The V gene is TRBV19, the J gene TRBJ1-1; D is uncertain. This CDR3 has 16 residues. Germline V gene sequence: CDR1 LNHDA, CDR2 SQIVND (reference sequence). Trimming pared 5 bases from V and 1 base from J, leaving 17 bases between. The CDR3 loop is CASSLGTDITNTEAFF. The CDR3 DNA is TGTGCCAGTAGTCTCGGAACAGATATTACGAACACTGAAGCTTTCTTT.